The T cell receptor (beta chain) under discussion was sequenced for a study of blood T cell repertoires in COVID-19. Overall study context: Donors in the United States, Italy and Spain gave samples during acute or convalescent COVID-19. Sample material is recorded as cDNA or gDNA derived from T cells, B-cell-depleted T cells, or PBMCs.

Methods used by the authors: Amplification from reference gene primers served as the basis for estimated nucleated cell counts. Assay used: immunoSEQ multiplex PCR; TCRdb lists only in-frame clones, some missing. V and J calls and clone size are copied from that table; D and trimming were computed from the DNA. The table includes 80,000 to 100,000 clones, around 85% detected once. Input material: peripheral blood. This sequence originates from a man in his fifties or sixties with acute or convalescent COVID-19.

CDR3 sequence: CASSLGDRGPRETQYF. For the CDR3, the DNA is TGTGCCAGCAGCTTAGGGGACAGGGGACCACGAGAGACCCAGTACTTC. This chain connects TRBV7-9 to TRBJ2-5; TRBD1 agrees at 10 bases. The CDR3 sequence is 16 residues long. The ends lost 1 base at V and 4 bases at J; junction bases unmatched: 6. Germline-derived CDR1 and CDR2 are SEHNR and FQNEAQ (reference sequence).